One TCR beta chain is described in this entry. Sequencing used immunoSEQ multiplex PCR; TCRdb keeps in-frame clones, though not all of them. The data show tens of thousands of clones, with approximately 84% seen just once and 2.9% held by the top ten. The entry originates in a study of control samples from healthy donors and cancer patients. This CDR3 spans 17 amino acids. Trimming removed 0 bases at V and 7 bases at J, with 17 bases between. Germline loops: CDR1 SGHRS, CDR2 YFSETQ. The specimen sequenced was PBMCs. The sequence came from a woman between 45 and 65 years old with lung cancer. The rearrangement links TRBV5-1 to TRBJ1-6; a weak D match, TRBD1 (6 bases). Here the CDR3 reads CASSLGFMTGLNSPLHF. The CDR3 bases are TGCGCCAGCAGCTTGGGGTTTATGACAGGATTGAATTCACCCCTCCACTTT.